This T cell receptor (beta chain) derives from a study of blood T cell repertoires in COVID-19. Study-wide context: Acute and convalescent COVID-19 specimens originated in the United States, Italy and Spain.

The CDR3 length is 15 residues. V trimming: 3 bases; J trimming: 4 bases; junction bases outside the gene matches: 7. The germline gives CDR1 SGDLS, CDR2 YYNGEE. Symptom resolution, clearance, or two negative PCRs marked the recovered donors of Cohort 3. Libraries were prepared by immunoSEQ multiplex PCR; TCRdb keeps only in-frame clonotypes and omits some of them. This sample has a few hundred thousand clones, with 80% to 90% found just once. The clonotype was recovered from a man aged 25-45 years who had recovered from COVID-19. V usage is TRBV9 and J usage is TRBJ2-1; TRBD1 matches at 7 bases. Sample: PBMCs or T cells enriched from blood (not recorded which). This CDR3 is CASSGHRGIYNEQFF. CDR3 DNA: TGTGCCAGCAGCGGACACAGGGGCATATACAATGAGCAGTTCTTC.